This T cell receptor beta chain was obtained from a study of blood T cell repertoires in COVID-19. Background on the study: Donors in the United States, Italy and Spain gave samples during acute or convalescent COVID-19. In each case, the material was cDNA or gDNA derived from T cells, B-cell-depleted T cells, or PBMCs.

The CDR3 contains 16 residues. Germline lookup yields CDR1 SGHAT and CDR2 FQNNGV. Unmatched junction bases numbered 9, after V lost 4 bases and J lost 6 bases. This clone has more than one count but fewer than ten. Seattle's cohort entered during active infection and was followed longitudinally. Only in-frame clones appear in the TCRdb table, and some are missing; sequencing was by immunoSEQ multiplex PCR. The data contain 150,000 to 200,000 clones, approximately 80% of them seen just once; the ten biggest clones take up roughly 15%. Source material: peripheral blood. This chain uses TRBV11-2 with TRBJ2-1; 10 bases match TRBD2. This TCR was recovered from a woman between 70 and 85 years old with COVID-19, enrolled during active disease. As DNA, the CDR3 is TGTGCCAGCAGCTACCGTTCTAGCGGGAGTTTCAATGAGCAGTTCTTC. This gives the protein CASSYRSSGSFNEQFF.